These 22 T cell receptor beta chains originate from one sample sequenced in a study of T-cell reconstitution after alpha-beta-depleted transplantation in children. Construction of the TCRbeta library involved unique molecular identifiers. TCRdb itself ran the PCR reads through MiXCR, one entry per CDR3 protein. This table has 330,000 or so distinct CDR3 sequences, 9.5% to 13% appearing once. Sequencing used PBMCs, obtained before TCRalphabeta/CD19-depleted stem cell transplant. Receptors originate from a boy under two years old with acute myeloid leukemia, due to receive a stem cell transplant.

The table lists this clonotype with a few counts. This chain uses TRBV12-3 or TRBV12-4 with TRBJ2-7; TRBD2 agrees at 12 bases. The V segment lost 4 bases and the J segment 0 bases; nucleotides outside the gene matches: 13. This CDR3 is 19 amino acids long. The CDR3 is CASSSVRRGLAGCSYEQYF. DNA of the CDR3: TGTGCCAGCAGTTCCGTAAGGAGAGGACTAGCGGGATGCTCCTACGAGCAGTACTTC.

This rearrangement joins TRBV5-6 to TRBJ2-7; TRBD1 is a possible D gene (6 bases). Trimming took off 5 bases at V and 0 bases at J, with 15 bases between the two ends. This CDR3 has 15 residues. The germline gives CDR1 SGHDT, CDR2 YYEEEE. Here the CDR3 reads CASSLLTRGSYEQYF. CDR3 bases: TGTGCCAGCAGTCTACTTACCAGGGGCTCCTACGAGCAGTACTTC.

Details on this clonotype: A much larger clonotype is one base distant, so this may be a read error. The chain links TRBV29-1 to TRBJ2-7; no reliable D call. CDR1 SQVTM and CDR2 ANQGSEA come from the germline V gene. V lost 3 bases and J 5 bases, leaving 14 bases between the germline ends. This CDR3 contains 13 residues. The chain's CDR3 is CSVDGLVKDEQYF. As DNA, the CDR3 is TGCAGCGTTGATGGGCTGGTAAAGGACGAGCAGTACTTC.

In its sample, this clonotype was seen many times. The chain links TRBV7-9 to TRBJ2-7, with 7 bases identical to TRBD1. This CDR3 contains 11 residues. With V trimmed by 5 bases and J by 6 bases, 1 base remained unmatched. Germline V gene sequence: CDR1 SEHNR, CDR2 FQNEAQ (reference sequence). The CDR3 nucleotides are TGTGCCAGCAGCCGACAGGGCGAGCAGTACTTC. Protein sequence: CASSRQGEQYF.

This clonotype was detected ten times or more. The rearrangement uses TRBV5-1 and TRBJ1-6, with 7 bases identical to TRBD1. Germline CDR1 and CDR2: SGHRS and YFSETQ. The ends lost 9 bases at V and 4 bases at J; junction bases unmatched: 4. CDR3 length equals 13 residues. CDR3 in DNA: TGCGCCATTCCGACAGGGTATAATTCACCCCTCCACTTT. Amino acid sequence: CAIPTGYNSPLHF.

This clonotype was seen many times. This chain joins TRBV24-1 and TRBJ1-2; no clear D. The CDR3 covers 14 residues. With 5 bases removed from V and 0 bases from J, the gap between germline ends came to 9 bases. In germline, CDR1 is KGHDR, CDR2 SFDVKD. CDR3 protein: CATSADGANYGYTF. In DNA form, the CDR3 reads TGTGCCACCAGTGCGGACGGCGCTAACTATGGCTACACCTTC.

The table lists this clonotype with many counts. The chain employs TRBV11-1 and TRBJ2-1, with 7 bases identical to TRBD2. Per the germline V gene, CDR1 is SGHAT and CDR2 is FQDESV (reference sequence). V trimming: 5 bases; J trimming: 4 bases; junction bases outside the gene matches: 11. CDR3 length: 16 amino acids. DNA of the CDR3: TGTGCCAGCAGCCGTTCAGGGCTAGCGGCTTACAATGAGCAGTTCTTC. Translating it yields CASSRSGLAAYNEQFF.

This clonotype was counted ten times or more. This rearrangement joins TRBV7-9 to TRBJ2-1, with a tentative D call TRBD2 (6 bases). The CDR3 is 17 amino acids. Germline-derived CDR1 and CDR2 are SEHNR and FQNEAQ (reference sequence). V lost 1 base, J lost 3 bases, and 16 bases lay in between. The CDR3 loop reads CASSLGGTPNLYNEQFF. CDR3 in DNA: TGTGCCAGCAGCTTAGGCGGGACTCCAAACCTCTACAATGAGCAGTTCTTC.

Note on this clonotype: A much larger clone lies a single base off, so this may be a read error. The V gene is TRBV12-3 or TRBV12-4, the J gene TRBJ2-1, with a possible D match to TRBD2 (5 bases). Between the trimmed V and J ends, which lost 4 bases and 0 bases, there was a span of 13 bases. The CDR3 has 16 residues. CDR3 coding DNA: TGTGCCAGCAGTTGCACCACTAGGAGCTCCTACAATGAGCAGTTCTTC. As protein: CASSCTTRSSYNEQFF.

This clonotype was counted a few times. V usage is TRBV12-3 or TRBV12-4 and J usage is TRBJ1-5; 8 nucleotides match TRBD1. The CDR3 extends over 14 amino acids. V lost 6 bases, J lost 7 bases, and 8 bases stayed unmatched. This CDR3 reads CASSQGARGQPQHF. The CDR3 region has the DNA TGTGCCAGCAGCCAGGGGGCGCGAGGGCAGCCCCAGCATTTT.

In this sample, this clonotype turned up many times. The rearrangement joins TRBV5-1 to TRBJ2-3, with D perhaps matching TRBD2 (6 bases). Germline CDR1 is SGHRS and CDR2 is YFSETQ. This CDR3 has 13 amino acids. V was shortened by 6 bases and J by 0 bases, with 8 bases between the two germline ends. The CDR3 bases are TGCGCCAGCATGCGGGGTAGCACAGATACGCAGTATTTT. Its translation is CASMRGSTDTQYF.

The sample holds many counts of this clonotype. The chain joins TRBV6-4 to TRBJ2-3; a weak D match, TRBD2 (6 bases). The CDR3 sequence is 15 residues long. Per the germline V gene, CDR1 is MRHNA and CDR2 is SNTAGT. Trimming pared 4 bases from V and 2 bases from J, leaving 13 bases between. CDR3 sequence: CASSGEASPTDTQYF. CDR3 DNA sequence: TGTGCCAGCAGTGGGGAGGCTAGTCCCACAGATACGCAGTATTTT.

At least ten counts were recorded for this clonotype. Here the CDR3 reads CASNSGGADTQYF. The DNA of the CDR3 is TGTGCCAGCAATAGCGGGGGTGCAGATACGCAGTATTTT. This rearrangement joins TRBV6-5 to TRBJ2-3; 9 bases agree with TRBD2. Trimming at V came to 7 bases and at J to 4 bases, leaving 3 bases not matched to a gene. CDR3 length: 13 residues. Germline V gene data show CDR1 as MNHEY and CDR2 as SVGAGI.

This clonotype was counted only a few times. This chain's CDR3 is CASSQEDTSYEQYF. The DNA of the CDR3 is TGTGCCAGCAGCCAAGAGGACACATCCTACGAGCAGTACTTC. The V gene is TRBV3-1, the J gene TRBJ2-7; possible D gene TRBD1, 5 bases. Germline CDR1 LGHDT, CDR2 YNNKEL (reference sequence). V lost 0 bases to trimming and J lost 1 base, with 7 bases between them. The CDR3 has 14 amino acids.

This clonotype came up many times. The V and J genes are TRBV28 and TRBJ2-1; TRBD1 matches 8 bases. Germline CDR1 MDHEN, CDR2 SYDVKM. The V segment lost 6 bases and the J segment 7 bases; nucleotides outside the gene matches: 11. CDR3 length: 15 amino acids. In nucleotides, the CDR3 is TGTGCCAGCAGCCGACAGGGGCGGCCGCGGAATGAGCAGTTCTTC. Residues: CASSRQGRPRNEQFF.

In the case of this clonotype: A read error may be the cause here, since a much bigger clone is one base away. The rearrangement uses TRBV7-2 and TRBJ2-1; 13 bases are shared with TRBD2. From germline, CDR1 is SGHTA and CDR2 FQGNSA. This CDR3 has 17 residues. In DNA form, the CDR3 reads TGTGCCAGCACCTGGACTAGCGGGAGAGATTCCTACAATGAGCAGATCTTC. Translated, it gives CASTWTSGRDSYNEQIF.

This clonotype was recorded many times. The chain employs TRBV12-3 or TRBV12-4 and TRBJ2-7, with D possibly called TRBD1 or TRBD2 (6 bases each). V was cut by 4 bases and J by 2 bases, with 15 bases left in between. This CDR3 has 15 amino acids. The CDR3: CASSSVGGPTYEQYF. In nucleotides, the CDR3 is TGTGCCAGCAGTTCCGTGGGGGGCCCGACCTACGAGCAGTACTTC.

This clonotype is medium-sized. The genes are TRBV4-1 and TRBJ2-1; possibly TRBD1 for D (6 bases). The ends were cut back, 0 bases at V and 9 bases at J, with 9 bases in the middle. CDR3 length: 13 amino acids. Germline V gene data show CDR1 as MGHRA and CDR2 as YSYEKL. CDR3 in DNA: TGCGCCAGCAGCCAAGACCAGGGGCGTGAGCAGTTCTTC. It is translated as CASSQDQGREQFF.

This clonotype was observed many times. This chain uses TRBV24-1 with TRBJ2-3; 16 bases align to TRBD2. J was trimmed by 4 bases and V by 3 bases; bases with no gene match: 3. CDR3 length: 17 amino acids. In germline, CDR1 is KGHDR, CDR2 SFDVKD. The CDR3 DNA is TGTGCCACCAGTGATCCGGGACTAGCGGGAGGGTCAGATACGCAGTATTTT. Protein sequence: CATSDPGLAGGSDTQYF.

The chain combines TRBV7-2 with TRBJ2-5; 8 positions agree with TRBD2. The CDR3 totals 15 residues. Germline V gives CDR1 SGHTA, CDR2 FQGNSA. The J segment lost 4 bases and the V segment lost 6 bases, leaving 10 bases of the junction unmatched. In DNA, the CDR3 is TGTGCCAGCAGTCATAGCGGGGCCGTAGGAGAGACCCAGTACTTC. Translation gives CASSHSGAVGETQYF.

This clonotype was seen a handful of times. The J gene is TRBJ2-1, the V gene TRBV6-2 or TRBV6-3; 9 bases match TRBD2. This CDR3 spans 20 amino acids. Looked up from germline, CDR1 is MNHEY and CDR2 is SVGEGT. J lost 4 bases, V lost 0 bases, and 16 bases had no gene match. The CDR3 DNA is TGTGCCAGCAGTTACTCGGGTGTAGCGGGGGTTTCGGGAGGGTACAATGAGCAGTTCTTC. Amino acids: CASSYSGVAGVSGGYNEQFF.

There are many counts of this clonotype. The rearrangement links TRBV28 to TRBJ1-5, with 7 bases lining up with TRBD1. V dropped 8 bases and J dropped 3; count of bases not matched to a gene: 10. Germline assignment: CDR1 MDHEN and CDR2 SYDVKM. The length of the CDR3 is 15 residues. This chain's CDR3 is CASLPGGQINQPQHF. As DNA, the CDR3 is TGTGCCAGCCTCCCCGGGGGACAGATCAATCAGCCCCAGCATTTT.